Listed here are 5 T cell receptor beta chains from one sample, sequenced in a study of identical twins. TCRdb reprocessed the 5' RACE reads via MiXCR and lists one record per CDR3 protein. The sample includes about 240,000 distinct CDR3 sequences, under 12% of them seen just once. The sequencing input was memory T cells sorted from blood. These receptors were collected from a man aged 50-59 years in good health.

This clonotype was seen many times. The CDR3 nucleotides are TGTGCCAGCAGTTTAGTAGCGGGAGGAAGGGTAGATACGCAGTATTTT. It translates to CASSLVAGGRVDTQYF. V is TRBV12-3 or TRBV12-4 and J is TRBJ2-3, with 10 bases that match TRBD2. The CDR3 runs 16 residues. After removal of 1 base from V and 5 bases from J, the junction contained 6 bases not matched to a gene.

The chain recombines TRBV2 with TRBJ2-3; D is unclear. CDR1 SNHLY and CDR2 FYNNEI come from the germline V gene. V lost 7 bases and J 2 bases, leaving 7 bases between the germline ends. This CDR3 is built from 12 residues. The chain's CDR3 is CASMPDTDTQYF. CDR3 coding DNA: TGTGCCAGCATGCCGGACACAGATACGCAGTATTTT. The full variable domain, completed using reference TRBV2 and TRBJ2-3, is EPEVTQTPSHQVTQMGQEVILRCVPISNHLYFYWYRQILGQKVEFLVSFYNNEISEKSEIFDDQFSVERPDGSNFTLKIRSTKLEDSAMYFCASMPDTDTQYFGPGTRLTVL.

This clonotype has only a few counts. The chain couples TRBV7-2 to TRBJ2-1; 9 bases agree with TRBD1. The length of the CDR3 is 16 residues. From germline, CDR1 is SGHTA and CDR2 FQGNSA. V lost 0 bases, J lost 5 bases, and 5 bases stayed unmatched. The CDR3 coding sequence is TGTGCCAGCAGCTTAGCAGGGACAGGGAGGAACAATGAGCAGTTCTTC. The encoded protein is CASSLAGTGRNNEQFF. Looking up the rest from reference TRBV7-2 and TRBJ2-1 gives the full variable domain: GAGVSQSPSNKVTEKGKDVELRCDPISGHTALYWYRQSLGQGLEFLIYFQGNSAPDKSGLPSDRFSAERTGGSVSTLTIQRTQQEDSAVYLCASSLAGTGRNNEQFFGPGTRLTVL.

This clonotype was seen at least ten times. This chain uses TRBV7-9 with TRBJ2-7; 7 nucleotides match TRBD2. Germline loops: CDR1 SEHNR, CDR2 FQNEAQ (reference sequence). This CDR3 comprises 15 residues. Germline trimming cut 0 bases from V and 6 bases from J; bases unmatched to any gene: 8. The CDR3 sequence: CASSLATGRGGEQYF. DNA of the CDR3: TGTGCCAGCAGCTTAGCCACGGGGAGGGGCGGCGAGCAGTACTTC.

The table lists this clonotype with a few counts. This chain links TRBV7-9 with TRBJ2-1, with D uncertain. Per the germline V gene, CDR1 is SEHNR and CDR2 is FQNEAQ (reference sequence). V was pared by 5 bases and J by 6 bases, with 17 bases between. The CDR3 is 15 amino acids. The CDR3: CASSPTKTSINEQFF. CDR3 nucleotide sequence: TGTGCCAGCAGCCCGACGAAGACCAGCATCAATGAGCAGTTCTTC.